The 4 T cell receptor beta chains given below trace back to one sample, sequenced in a study of blood T cell repertoires in COVID-19. Only in-frame clones appear in the TCRdb table, and some are missing; sequencing was by immunoSEQ multiplex PCR. This sample has some 250,000 clones, with about 88% found just once. The sample consisted of peripheral blood. These receptor sequences come from a woman aged 40 to 50 who had recovered from COVID-19.

The chain combines TRBV30 with TRBJ1-2; 7 nucleotides match TRBD1. This CDR3 spans 11 amino acids. The trim removed 8 bases at V and 4 bases at J, leaving 4 bases unmatched. Per the germline V gene, CDR1 is GTSNPN and CDR2 is SVGIG (reference sequence). The CDR3 here is CAGTVLYGYTF. CDR3 coding DNA: TGTGCCGGGACAGTCCTCTATGGCTACACCTTC.

The V call is TRBV9, the J call TRBJ2-7; tentative D call: TRBD2 (7 bases). Trimming pared 4 bases from V and 4 bases from J, leaving 15 bases between. This CDR3 contains 14 residues. Germline values: CDR1 SGDLS, CDR2 YYNGEE. The CDR3 region has the DNA TGTGCCAGCAGCCCCGGGGGGCCCCCGTACGAGCAGTACTTC. Encoded protein: CASSPGGPPYEQYF.

The V gene is TRBV3-1 (or the pseudogene TRBV3-2), the J gene TRBJ2-3; D is ambiguous. V shed 4 bases and J shed 4 bases, with 6 bases lying between them. This CDR3 region has 12 residues. Per germline, CDR1 LGHDT and CDR2 YNNKEL (reference sequence). The CDR3 DNA reads TGTGCCAGCAGCCCCCCGGCAGATACGCAGTATTTT. Translating gives CASSPPADTQYF.

The chain combines TRBV10-3 with TRBJ2-1, with 8 bases that match TRBD2. The CDR3 is made up of 14 amino acids. V lost 2 bases, J lost 10 bases, and 7 bases stayed unmatched. Germline CDR1 is ENHRY and CDR2 is SYGVKD. The CDR3, as DNA: TGTGCCATCAGTGAGGAGGGTAGCGGGAACGAGCAGTTCTTC. Translated: CAISEEGSGNEQFF.